Listed here are 28 T cell receptor beta chains from one sample, sequenced in a study of cytomegalovirus exposure and HLA in healthy donors. It was with 60 Vbeta and 13 Jbeta primers that the PCR ran. Assay used: immunoSEQ multiplex PCR; TCRdb lists only in-frame clones, some missing. The sample consists of about 160,000 clones, 60% to 85% of them appearing once. The source material was PBMCs. These receptor sequences come from a man between 35 and 55 years old in good health and CMV-seropositive.

This clone was counted a single time. J is TRBJ1-2 and V is TRBV7-8; D not resolved. Germline V gene lookup returns CDR1 SGHVS and CDR2 FQNEAQ. The CDR3 runs to 15 residues. V dropped 5 bases and J dropped 1 base, with 14 bases sitting between them. In nucleotides, the CDR3 is TGTGCCAGCAGCCGCTCCGACCCGGGTAACTATGGCTACACCTTC. It specifies CASSRSDPGNYGYTF.

The rearrangement links TRBV27 to TRBJ1-6, with TRBD1 matching over 7 bases. J was trimmed by 6 bases and V by 3 bases; bases with no gene match: 2. The CDR3 spans 14 residues. In germline, CDR1 is MNHEY, CDR2 SMNVEV (reference sequence). CDR3 sequence reads: CASSLTGPNSPLHF. DNA of the CDR3: TGTGCCAGCAGTTTGACAGGGCCTAATTCACCCCTCCACTTT.

The rearrangement uses TRBV4-1 and TRBJ2-1; maybe TRBD1 (6 bases). V was pared by 5 bases and J by 6 bases, with 17 bases between. The germline V gene has CDR1 MGHRA and CDR2 YSYEKL. CDR3 size: 15 residues. DNA of the CDR3: TGCGCCAGCAGCTTGTGGGGCAGGGGCAGCAATGAGCAGTTCTTC. This translates into CASSLWGRGSNEQFF.

This chain connects TRBV5-1 to TRBJ2-3; TRBD2 aligns across 12 bases. Germline V gene data show CDR1 as SGHRS and CDR2 as YFSETQ. CDR3 size: 16 residues. V lost 0 bases and J lost 10; bases outside the gene matches: 9. The CDR3 sequence: CASSLAELAGGRAQYF. The CDR3 bases are TGCGCCAGCAGCTTGGCGGAACTAGCGGGAGGACGTGCGCAGTATTTT.

The CDR3 protein is CASSLEGREWGANYGYTF. CDR3 coding DNA: TGTGCCAGCAGCTTGGAGGGACGGGAGTGGGGAGCTAACTATGGCTACACCTTC. J is TRBJ1-2 and V is TRBV5-6; the D gene is possibly TRBD1 (5 bases). Germline V gene lookup returns CDR1 SGHDT and CDR2 YYEEEE. The ends were cut back, 0 bases at V and 0 bases at J, with 18 bases in the middle. The CDR3 spans 18 residues. Looking up the rest from reference TRBV5-6 and TRBJ1-2 gives the full variable domain: DAGVTQSPTHLIKTRGQQVTLRCSPKSGHDTVSWYQQALGQGPQFIFQYYEEEERQRGNFPDRFSGHQFPNYSSELNVNALLLGDSALYLCASSLEGREWGANYGYTFGSGTRLTVV.

In this sample, this clone turned up once. This rearrangement joins TRBV6-1 to TRBJ1-5; D gene unclear. Germline-derived CDR1 and CDR2 are MNHNS and SASEGT. The CDR3 extends over 13 amino acids. V dropped 6 bases and J dropped 0 bases, with 6 bases sitting between them. As DNA, the CDR3 is TGTGCCAGCAGCACAGATAGCAATCAGCCCCAGCATTTT. Protein sequence: CASSTDSNQPQHF.

The sample holds a few counts of this clone. V gene TRBV4-1 combines with J gene TRBJ2-1; 12 bases are a match to TRBD2. This CDR3 spans 16 amino acids. The germline gives CDR1 MGHRA, CDR2 YSYEKL. The junction had 7 bases not matched to a gene; V was cut back by 5 bases and J by 5 bases. CDR3 sequence: CASSFPRTSGNNEQFF. CDR3 DNA: TGCGCCAGCAGCTTTCCACGGACTAGCGGGAACAATGAGCAGTTCTTC.

The chain employs TRBV6-1 and TRBJ2-5; no clear D. The closer fit of TRBJ2-7 to the DNA end suggests the J call may be wrong. The CDR3 length is 14 residues. Germline loops: CDR1 MNHNS, CDR2 SASEGT. CDR3 DNA sequence: TGTGCCAGCAGTGAATTGGTGCAGCGCGGCGAGCAGTACTTC. Encoded protein: CASSELVQRGEQYF.

This sequence joins TRBV27 and TRBJ2-7; 10 positions agree with TRBD1. The CDR3 has 16 amino acids. The V gene's germline CDR1 is MNHEY and CDR2 SMNVEV (reference sequence). Trimming removed 3 bases from V and 2 bases from J; junction bases left unmatched: 7. In DNA, the CDR3 is TGTGCCAGCAGTTTTTGGGGACAGGGGTTCCCCTACGAGCAGTACTTC. Translation: CASSFWGQGFPYEQYF.

This clone has just one count. The V call is TRBV28, the J call TRBJ1-1, with TRBD1 identical over 11 bases. The V gene end was trimmed by 2 bases and the J gene end by 5 bases; junction bases not matched to a gene: 7. CDR3 length: 16 amino acids. In germline, CDR1 is MDHEN, CDR2 SYDVKM. The CDR3 region is CASSLLLGQGETEAFF. As DNA, the CDR3 is TGTGCCAGCAGTTTACTCCTGGGACAGGGGGAAACTGAAGCTTTCTTT.

The V call is TRBV15, the J call TRBJ1-4, with 9 bases that match TRBD1. This CDR3 is 13 amino acids long. The J segment lost 8 bases and the V segment lost 5 bases, leaving 3 bases of the junction unmatched. Germline CDR1 is LNHNV and CDR2 is YYDKDF (reference sequence). DNA for the CDR3: TGTGCCACCAGCCGGGACAGGGACGAAAAACTGTTTTTT. Protein sequence: CATSRDRDEKLFF. The variable domain in full, with the rest retrieved from reference TRBV15 and TRBJ1-4, is DAMVIQNPRYQVTQFGKPVTLSCSQTLNHNVMYWYQQKSSQAPKLLFHYYDKDFNNEADTPDNFQSRRPNTSFCFLDIRSPGLGDTAMYLCATSRDRDEKLFFGSGTQLSVL.

The V and J genes are TRBV4-2 and TRBJ1-4, with D maybe TRBD1 (5 bases). Germline CDR1 is LGHNA and CDR2 is YNFKEQ. The CDR3 length is 18 residues. V dropped 0 bases and J dropped 6 bases, with 20 bases sitting between them. The CDR3 sequence: CASSQDIKGGAMDEKLFF. The CDR3 nucleotides are TGTGCCAGCAGCCAAGATATCAAGGGAGGGGCAATGGATGAAAAACTGTTTTTT.

This chain joins TRBV12-5 and TRBJ2-3; 7 bases are shared with TRBD2. Germline CDR1 is LGHNT and CDR2 is FRNRAP. V dropped 1 base and J dropped 4; count of bases not matched to a gene: 2. CDR3 length: 14 amino acids. The CDR3 DNA reads TGTGCTAGTGGTTTGGGACTAGCCCCAGATACGCAGTATTTT. Encoded protein: CASGLGLAPDTQYF. Looking up the rest from reference TRBV12-5 and TRBJ2-3 gives the full variable domain: DARVTQTPRHKVTEMGQEVTMRCQPILGHNTVFWYRQTMMQGLELLAYFRNRAPLDDSGMPKDRFSAEMPDATLATLKIQPSEPRDSAVYFCASGLGLAPDTQYFGPGTRLTVL.

The gene calls are TRBV6-1 and TRBJ2-7, with TRBD2 identical over 12 bases. The V and J ends lost 4 bases and 4 bases, in that order; junction bases with no gene match: 5. The CDR3 is 15 amino acids. The V gene's germline CDR1 is MNHNS and CDR2 SASEGT. The CDR3 coding sequence is TGTGCCAGCAGTGCGAGACTAGCGGGAGTTTACGAGCAGTACTTC. Amino acids: CASSARLAGVYEQYF.

V usage is TRBV13 and J usage is TRBJ2-7, with unresolved D. Germline loops: CDR1 PRHDT, CDR2 FYEKMQ (reference sequence). V lost 4 bases to trimming and J lost 4 bases, with 8 bases between them. The CDR3 extends over 12 amino acids. This CDR3 reads CASSSPDYEQYF. In DNA, the CDR3 is TGTGCCAGCAGCTCACCAGATTACGAGCAGTACTTC.

This clone was picked up a small number of times. This chain uses TRBV25-1 with TRBJ2-5; 9 nucleotides match TRBD1. TRBJ2-7 explains the end of the DNA better; the J call may be wrong. The CDR3 consists of 15 residues. Germline CDR1 is MGHDK and CDR2 is SYGVNS. CDR3 protein: CASSEWGTGFGEQYF. In nucleotides, the CDR3 is TGTGCCAGCAGTGAATGGGGGACAGGGTTCGGCGAGCAGTACTTC.

The chain couples TRBV10-1 to TRBJ2-2; 7 bases align to TRBD1. Germline CDR1 is WNHNN and CDR2 is SYGVQD (reference sequence). The V segment lost 0 bases and the J segment 3 bases; nucleotides outside the gene matches: 4. This CDR3 is 16 amino acids long. The CDR3 bases are TGCGCCAGCAGTGAGTCACAGGGGACCTACACCGGGGAGCTGTTTTTT. Translated: CASSESQGTYTGELFF.

V and J are TRBV4-1 and TRBJ2-3, with TRBD2 identical over 11 bases. J lost 3 bases, V lost 2 bases, and 7 bases had no gene match. Germline V lookup: CDR1 MGHRA, CDR2 YSYEKL. This CDR3 region has 17 residues. This chain's CDR3 is CASSQPTLAGETDTQYF. In DNA form, the CDR3 reads TGCGCCAGCAGCCAACCTACACTAGCGGGAGAAACAGATACGCAGTATTTT.

V gene TRBV5-1 combines with J gene TRBJ2-1, with D possibly being TRBD1 (5 bases). CDR1 is SGHRS, CDR2 YFSETQ, per germline. This CDR3 has 21 amino acids. The V end was cut by 3 bases, the J end by 0 bases, with 28 bases between. The CDR3 region is CASSSLSGGAAAISSYNEQFF. CDR3 DNA sequence: TGCGCCAGCAGCTCCCTCTCTGGTGGGGCGGCGGCAATTAGCTCCTACAATGAGCAGTTCTTC.

The rearrangement joins TRBV30 to TRBJ1-4, with D tentatively TRBD1 (5 bases). Germline V lookup: CDR1 GTSNPN, CDR2 SVGIG (reference sequence). Trimming shortened V by 0 bases and J by 14 bases, and 16 bases separated the two germline ends. The CDR3 consists of 13 residues. The DNA of the CDR3 is TGTGCCTGGAGTGTACTTTCGGGGGGGGTCCTGTTTTTT. This encodes CAWSVLSGGVLFF.

The chain recombines TRBV7-2 with TRBJ1-3, with 7 bases identical to TRBD1. CDR3 length equals 16 residues. CDR1 is SGHTA, CDR2 FQGNSA, per germline. V lost 5 bases, J lost 1 base, and 8 bases stayed unmatched. The CDR3 sequence: CASSPQTTGSGNTIYF. In nucleotides, the CDR3 is TGTGCCAGCAGCCCACAAACGACAGGGTCTGGAAACACCATATATTTT.

The chain has TRBV20-1 and TRBJ2-1, with D uncertain. Trimming shortened V by 5 bases and J by 3 bases, and 5 bases separated the two germline ends. The length of the CDR3 is 11 residues. Germline V gene lookup returns CDR1 DFQATT and CDR2 SNEGSKA (reference sequence). DNA of the CDR3: TGCAGTGCTCGGAGCTACAATGAGCAGTTCTTC. As protein: CSARSYNEQFF.

This clone was seen a few times. V and J are TRBV10-3 and TRBJ1-3; D is possibly TRBD1 (5 bases). Looked up from germline, CDR1 is ENHRY and CDR2 is SYGVKD. The ends were cut back, 2 bases at V and 0 bases at J, with 14 bases in the middle. CDR3 length: 17 residues. CDR3 loop: CAISEMGRDYSGNTIYF. CDR3 sequence (DNA): TGTGCCATCAGTGAGATGGGCAGGGATTACTCTGGAAACACCATATATTTT.

This clone was picked up one time. This chain joins TRBV6-1 and TRBJ2-1, with TRBD2 matching over 7 bases. This CDR3 is 19 amino acids long. CDR1 and CDR2 (germline): MNHNS, SASEGT. V gave up 3 bases and J gave up 2 bases; unmatched junction bases: 16. CDR3 coding DNA: TGTGCCAGCAGTGACGCCTCCGGGGCTAGCGGAAGGGCCTACAATGAGCAGTTCTTC. Encoded protein: CASSDASGASGRAYNEQFF.

The J gene is TRBJ2-3, the V gene TRBV4-2; a weak D match, TRBD2 (5 bases). The V end was cut by 2 bases, the J end by 0 bases, with 6 bases between. This CDR3 comprises 14 residues. From germline, CDR1 is LGHNA and CDR2 YNFKEQ. The CDR3 loop reads CASSQTGSTDTQYF. The CDR3 DNA sequence: TGTGCCAGCAGCCAAACGGGGAGCACAGATACGCAGTATTTT.

This clone was detected only a few times. The chain has TRBV27 and TRBJ2-7; D may be TRBD1 (5 bases). Per germline, CDR1 MNHEY and CDR2 SMNVEV (reference sequence). Trimming left V 9 bases short and J 0 bases short, with 9 bases between. The CDR3 has 12 amino acids. The CDR3 protein is CASTDSSYEQYF. For the CDR3, the DNA is TGTGCCAGTACTGACAGCTCCTACGAGCAGTACTTC.

The gene calls are TRBV7-6 and TRBJ2-7, with D possibly TRBD2 on 6 matching bases. CDR1 is SGHVS and CDR2 is FNYEAQ in the germline V gene. The V gene lost 4 bases and the J gene lost 4 bases, with 14 bases spanning the gap. The CDR3 loop spans 14 amino acids. The CDR3 DNA sequence: TGTGCCAGCAGCTCTCGCCCTAGCGCTTACGAGCAGTACTTC. Translating it yields CASSSRPSAYEQYF.

The rearrangement links TRBV10-2 to TRBJ2-6, with 11 bases lining up with TRBD2. The germline gives CDR1 WSHSY, CDR2 SAAADI. This CDR3 has 17 amino acids. Trimming at V came to 7 bases and at J to 0 bases, leaving 5 bases not matched to a gene. The CDR3 nucleotides are TGCGCCAGCACCCCGGGACTAGCGGCCTCTGGGGCCAACGTCCTGACTTTC. Residues: CASTPGLAASGANVLTF.